What follows are 9 T cell receptor beta chains derived from one specimen sequenced in a study of OX40 agonist ivuxolimab in advanced cancers. Library preparation used the immunoSEQ multiplex PCR assay. As stored in TCRdb, this immuneACCESS dataset retains in-frame rearrangements with V and J assigned. A fraction of the clones does not appear; measured against another copy, unresolved V genes explain less than half of the discrepancy, and the remainder lacks a known reason. This sample comprises 90,000 or so clones, 91% of them detected only once. Of the sample, more than 7% falls within the top ten clones. The sample in question was CD4+ or CD8+ T cells sorted from blood, obtained in a trial of the OX40 agonist ivuxolimab. These receptors were taken from an adult with an advanced solid tumor such as melanoma, head and neck, liver or kidney cancer.

V usage is TRBV27 and J usage is TRBJ1-5; 10 positions agree with TRBD1. The junction had 14 bases not matched to a gene; V was cut back by 11 bases and J by 4 bases. Germline lookup yields CDR1 MNHEY and CDR2 SMNVEV (reference sequence). The CDR3 has 16 residues. As DNA, the CDR3 is TGTGCCGTTGGGCTGGTGGGGACAGGGGTGAATCAGCCCCAGCATTTT. Residues: CAVGLVGTGVNQPQHF.

V and J are TRBV11-2 and TRBJ2-7, with 9 bases identical to TRBD1. This CDR3 is built from 16 residues. V was pared by 5 bases and J by 6 bases, with 14 bases of the junction left unmatched. Germline-derived CDR1 and CDR2 are SGHAT and FQNNGV. The CDR3 reads CASSAQDTGGSVEQYF. The CDR3 nucleotides read TGTGCCAGCAGCGCCCAGGACACAGGGGGCAGCGTCGAGCAGTACTTC. Together with reference TRBV11-2 and TRBJ2-7, the CDR3 gives the full variable domain: EAGVAQSPRYKIIEKRQSVAFWCNPISGHATLYWYQQILGQGPKLLIQFQNNGVVDDSQLPKDRFSAERLKGVDSTLKIQPAKLEDSAVYLCASSAQDTGGSVEQYFGPGTRLTVT.

The chain joins TRBV28 to TRBJ1-5; TRBD1 is a possible D gene (6 bases). This CDR3 spans 16 amino acids. V gave up 7 bases and J gave up 3 bases, with 19 bases separating them. CDR1 is MDHEN and CDR2 is SYDVKM in the germline V gene. Written as DNA, the CDR3 is TGTGCCAGCACCTGGGGGGGGAAGGGACACAATCAGCCCCAGCATTTT. Its translation is CASTWGGKGHNQPQHF.

The rearrangement joins TRBV4-1 to TRBJ2-1; D might be TRBD1 or TRBD2, each matching 5 bases. Trimming pared 1 base from V and 8 bases from J, leaving 15 bases between. Germline values: CDR1 MGHRA, CDR2 YSYEKL. The CDR3 extends over 15 amino acids. Written as DNA, the CDR3 is TGCGCCAGCAGCCAAGCGTGGGACGCGTCTGATGAGCAGTTCTTC. Protein: CASSQAWDASDEQFF.

This chain links TRBV9 with TRBJ1-1; no clear D. V dropped 2 bases and J dropped 0 bases, with 11 bases sitting between them. In germline, CDR1 is SGDLS, CDR2 YYNGEE. This CDR3 comprises 15 residues. The CDR3 DNA is TGTGCCAGCAGCGTCAGTAAAGCACTGAACACTGAAGCTTTCTTT. Translating gives CASSVSKALNTEAFF.

This sequence joins TRBV5-5 and TRBJ1-2; weak D call: TRBD1 (6 bases). The CDR3 runs to 16 residues. V gave up 2 bases and J gave up 8 bases, with 22 bases separating them. Germline CDR1 is SGHKS and CDR2 is YYEKEE (reference sequence). The CDR3 nucleotides are TGTGCCAGCAGCTTATGGAGGGGACATTCCCCCGAGGGCTACACCTTC. Amino acid sequence: CASSLWRGHSPEGYTF.

This chain joins TRBV11-2 and TRBJ2-3, with D tentatively TRBD1 (5 bases). This CDR3 is 14 amino acids long. The germline V gene has CDR1 SGHAT and CDR2 FQNNGV. V was pared by 1 base and J by 1 base, with 6 bases between. The CDR3 DNA is TGTGCCAGCAGCTTAGTAGGGGGCACAGATACGCAGTATTTT. It translates to CASSLVGGTDTQYF.

V gene TRBV28 combines with J gene TRBJ2-1; 8 nucleotides match TRBD2. This CDR3 is built from 14 residues. Germline CDR1 reads MDHEN; CDR2 reads SYDVKM. V lost 1 base, J lost 6 bases, and 2 bases stayed unmatched. The CDR3 region is CASSLSGGPNEQFF. CDR3 nucleotides: TGTGCCAGCAGTTTATCGGGGGGGCCCAATGAGCAGTTCTTC.

The V gene is TRBV30, the J gene TRBJ1-1, with D maybe TRBD1 (5 bases). The CDR3 covers 14 residues. Germline-derived CDR1 and CDR2 are GTSNPN and SVGIG (reference sequence). Trimming cost V 0 bases and J 7 bases, with 15 bases left between them. CDR3 bases: TGTGCCTGGAGTGTGGAGACAGTCAAGGGTGAAGCTTTCTTT. This translates into CAWSVETVKGEAFF. Together with reference TRBV30 and TRBJ1-1, the CDR3 gives the full variable domain: SQTIHQWPATLVQPVGSPLSLECTVEGTSNPNLYWYRQAAGRGLQLLFYSVGIGQISSEVPQNLSASRPQDRQFILSSKKLLLSDSGFYLCAWSVETVKGEAFFGQGTRLTVV.